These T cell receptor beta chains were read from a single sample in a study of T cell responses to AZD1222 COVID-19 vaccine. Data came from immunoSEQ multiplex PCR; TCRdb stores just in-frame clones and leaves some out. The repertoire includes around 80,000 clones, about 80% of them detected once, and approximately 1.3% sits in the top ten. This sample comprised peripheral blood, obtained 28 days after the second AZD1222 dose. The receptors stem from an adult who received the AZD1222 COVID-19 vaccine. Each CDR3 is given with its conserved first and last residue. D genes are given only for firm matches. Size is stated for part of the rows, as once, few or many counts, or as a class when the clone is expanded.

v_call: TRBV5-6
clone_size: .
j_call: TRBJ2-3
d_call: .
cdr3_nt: TGTGCCAGCAGCTTGGGCCCAATCGCCGATACGCAGTATTTT
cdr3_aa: CASSLGPIADTQYF

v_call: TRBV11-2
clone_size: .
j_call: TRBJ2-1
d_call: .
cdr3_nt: TGTGCCAGCAGCTTAGCACCGAATTTAGGATACAATGAGCAGTTCTTC
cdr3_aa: CASSLAPNLGYNEQFF

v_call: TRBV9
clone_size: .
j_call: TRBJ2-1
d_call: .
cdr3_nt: TGTGCCAGCAGCGTCTCCCCTCAGGGGCCTAGCTCCTACAATGAGCAGTTCTTC
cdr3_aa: CASSVSPQGPSSYNEQFF

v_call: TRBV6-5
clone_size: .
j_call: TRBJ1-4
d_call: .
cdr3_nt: TGTGCCAGCAGTTACACTCGGGACACGACTAATGAAAAACTGTTTTTT
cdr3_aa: CASSYTRDTTNEKLFF

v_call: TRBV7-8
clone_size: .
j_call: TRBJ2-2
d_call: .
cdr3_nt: TGTGCCAGCAGCTTAACCCGGGCCCCACAGAACACCGGGGAGCTGTTTTTT
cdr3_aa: CASSLTRAPQNTGELFF

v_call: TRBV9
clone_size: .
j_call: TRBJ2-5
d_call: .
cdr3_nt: TGTGCCAGCAGCGTAGCCGTTACTAGCCGGGAGACCCAGTACTTC
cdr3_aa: CASSVAVTSRETQYF

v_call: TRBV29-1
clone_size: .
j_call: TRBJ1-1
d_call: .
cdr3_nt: TGCAGCGTTGTCACAGACAGCACTGAAGCTTTCTTT
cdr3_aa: CSVVTDSTEAFF

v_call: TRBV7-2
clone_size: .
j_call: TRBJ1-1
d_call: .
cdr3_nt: TGTGCCAGCAGCCCGAGAGGGGGGACTGAAGCTTTCTTT
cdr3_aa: CASSPRGGTEAFF

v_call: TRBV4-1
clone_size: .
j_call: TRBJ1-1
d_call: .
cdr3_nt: TGCGCCAGCAGCCCCCGGACCCTAGCCCTTATGAACACTGAAGCTTTCTTT
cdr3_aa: CASSPRTLALMNTEAFF

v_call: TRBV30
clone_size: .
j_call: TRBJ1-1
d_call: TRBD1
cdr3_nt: TGTGCAGGGACAGGGGGCATCAACACTGAAGCTTTCTTT
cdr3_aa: CAGTGGINTEAFF

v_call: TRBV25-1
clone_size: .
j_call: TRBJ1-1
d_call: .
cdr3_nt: TGTGCCAGCACTGGCACTGAAGCTTTCTTT
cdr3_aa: CASTGTEAFF

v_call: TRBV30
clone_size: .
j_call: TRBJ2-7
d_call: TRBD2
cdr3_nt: TGTGCCTGGACCAGCGGGAGCTCCTACGAGCAGTACTTC
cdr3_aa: CAWTSGSSYEQYF

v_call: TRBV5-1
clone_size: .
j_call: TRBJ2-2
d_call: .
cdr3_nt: TGCGCCAGCAGCTTCGGGACTTCGAACACCGGGGAGCTGTTTTTT
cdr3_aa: CASSFGTSNTGELFF

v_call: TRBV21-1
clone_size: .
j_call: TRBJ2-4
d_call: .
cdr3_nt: TGTGCCAGCAGCTCTCTCTTCCCAAACAGGGGAGCCAAAAACATTCAGTACTTC
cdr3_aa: CASSSLFPNRGAKNIQYF

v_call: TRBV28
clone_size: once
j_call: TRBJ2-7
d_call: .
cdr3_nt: TGTGCCAGTCTAGGGACACCCTACGAGCAGTACTTC
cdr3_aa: CASLGTPYEQYF

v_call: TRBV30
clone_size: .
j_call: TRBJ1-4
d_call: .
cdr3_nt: TGTGCCGGATCCATTAGAAATGAAAAACTGTTTTTT
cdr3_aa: CAGSIRNEKLFF

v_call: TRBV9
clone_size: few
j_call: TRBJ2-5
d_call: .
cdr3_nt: TGTGCCAGCAGCGTAGGTGGGGCTGGGAAGACCCAGTACTTC
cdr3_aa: CASSVGGAGKTQYF

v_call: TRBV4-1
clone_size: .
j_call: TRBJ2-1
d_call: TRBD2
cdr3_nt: TGCGCCAGCAGCCCTTGGGGAGGACTAGCGGCCCAGCAGCAGTTCTTC
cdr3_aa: CASSPWGGLAAQQQFF

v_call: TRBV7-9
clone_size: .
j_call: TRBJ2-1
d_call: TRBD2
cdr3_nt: TGTGCCAGCAGCTTCGGTAGCGGGAGCTCCTACAATGAGCAGTTCTTC
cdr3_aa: CASSFGSGSSYNEQFF

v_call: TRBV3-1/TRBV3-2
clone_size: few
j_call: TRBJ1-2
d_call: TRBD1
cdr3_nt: TGTGCCAGCGCTGACAGGGGGCGTAAAGGCTACACCTTC
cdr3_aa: CASADRGRKGYTF

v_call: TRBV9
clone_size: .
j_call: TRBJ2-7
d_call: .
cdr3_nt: TGTGCCAGCAGCGGGGGGTCCCCAAGAGACTACGAGCAGTACTTC
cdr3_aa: CASSGGSPRDYEQYF

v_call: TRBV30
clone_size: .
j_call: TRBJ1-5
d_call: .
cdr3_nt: TGTGCCTGGAGTATCGGCAGAAGCAATCAGCCCCAGCATTTT
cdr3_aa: CAWSIGRSNQPQHF

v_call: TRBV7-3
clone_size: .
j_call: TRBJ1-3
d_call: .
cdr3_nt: TGTGCCAGCAGCTTGGGCGCTGGAAACACCATATATTTT
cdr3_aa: CASSLGAGNTIYF

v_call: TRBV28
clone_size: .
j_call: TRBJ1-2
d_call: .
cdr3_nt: TGTGCCATACCCCAAGGCAGCTATGGCTACACCTTC
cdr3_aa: CAIPQGSYGYTF

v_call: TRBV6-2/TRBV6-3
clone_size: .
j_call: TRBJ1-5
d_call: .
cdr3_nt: TGTGCCAGCAGTTACGACAGCTATCAGCCCCAGCATTTT
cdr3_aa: CASSYDSYQPQHF

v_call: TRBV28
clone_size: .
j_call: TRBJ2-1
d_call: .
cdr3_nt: TGTGCCAGCAGTTTTTGGGTCAGGGGTTACAATGAGCAGTTCTTC
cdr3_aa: CASSFWVRGYNEQFF

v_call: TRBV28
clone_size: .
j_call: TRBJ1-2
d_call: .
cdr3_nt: TGTGCGACCGGGACCCCATCCTATTTCTATGGCTACACCTTC
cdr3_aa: CATGTPSYFYGYTF

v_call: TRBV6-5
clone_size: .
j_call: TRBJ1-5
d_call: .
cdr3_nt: TGTGCCAGCAAACAGGGTTTCAATCAGCCCCAGCATTTT
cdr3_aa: CASKQGFNQPQHF

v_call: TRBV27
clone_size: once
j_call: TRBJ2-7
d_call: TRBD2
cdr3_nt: TGTGCCAGCAGTTTAGGACTAGGATCATACGAGCAGTACTTC
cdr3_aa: CASSLGLGSYEQYF

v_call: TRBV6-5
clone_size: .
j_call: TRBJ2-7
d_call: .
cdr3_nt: TGTGCCAGCAGTACCCCCGGTGCCTACGAGCAGTACTTC
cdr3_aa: CASSTPGAYEQYF

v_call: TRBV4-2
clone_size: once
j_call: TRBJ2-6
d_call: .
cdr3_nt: TGTGCCAGCAGCCAGGGAACAGGGTCAGGGGCCAACGTCCTGACTTTC
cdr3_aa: CASSQGTGSGANVLTF

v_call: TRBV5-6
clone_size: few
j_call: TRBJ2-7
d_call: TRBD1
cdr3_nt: TGTGCCAGCAGCTTCGGACAGGTTGAAGAGCAGTACTTC
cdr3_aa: CASSFGQVEEQYF

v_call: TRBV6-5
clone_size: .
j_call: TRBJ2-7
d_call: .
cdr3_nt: TGTGCCATCCTACGGGACACATCCTACGAGCAGTACTTC
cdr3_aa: CAILRDTSYEQYF

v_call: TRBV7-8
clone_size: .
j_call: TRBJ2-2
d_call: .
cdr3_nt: TGTGCCAGCAGCTTAATCCCAGGGGGGGCCGGGGAGCTGTTTTTT
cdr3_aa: CASSLIPGGAGELFF

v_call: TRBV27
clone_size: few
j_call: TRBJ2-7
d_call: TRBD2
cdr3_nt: TGTGCCAGCAGTGCCTTCGCTAGCGGGCCCCGTTCCTACGAGCAGTACTTC
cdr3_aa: CASSAFASGPRSYEQYF

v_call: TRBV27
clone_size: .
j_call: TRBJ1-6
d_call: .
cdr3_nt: TGTGCCAGCAGTTTAAGGACTCGGGGCACGGGAGATTCACCCCTCCACTTT
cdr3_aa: CASSLRTRGTGDSPLHF

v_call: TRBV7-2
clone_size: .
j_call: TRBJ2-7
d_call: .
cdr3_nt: TGTGCCAGCAGCTTAGGACAGAGCTCCTACGAGCAGTACTTC
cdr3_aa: CASSLGQSSYEQYF

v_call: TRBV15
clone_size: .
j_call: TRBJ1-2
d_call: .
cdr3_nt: TGTGCCACCAGCAGAGGGTACAGGGATGGCTACACCTTC
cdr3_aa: CATSRGYRDGYTF

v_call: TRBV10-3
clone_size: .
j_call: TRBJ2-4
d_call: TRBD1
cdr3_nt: TGTGCCATCAGGGGGGACAGGGCCGGCGACATTCAGTACTTC
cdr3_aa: CAIRGDRAGDIQYF

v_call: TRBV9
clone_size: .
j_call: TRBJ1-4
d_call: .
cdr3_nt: TGTGCCAGCAGCCCGACACTCCAAGCTAATGAAAAACTGTTTTTT
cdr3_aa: CASSPTLQANEKLFF